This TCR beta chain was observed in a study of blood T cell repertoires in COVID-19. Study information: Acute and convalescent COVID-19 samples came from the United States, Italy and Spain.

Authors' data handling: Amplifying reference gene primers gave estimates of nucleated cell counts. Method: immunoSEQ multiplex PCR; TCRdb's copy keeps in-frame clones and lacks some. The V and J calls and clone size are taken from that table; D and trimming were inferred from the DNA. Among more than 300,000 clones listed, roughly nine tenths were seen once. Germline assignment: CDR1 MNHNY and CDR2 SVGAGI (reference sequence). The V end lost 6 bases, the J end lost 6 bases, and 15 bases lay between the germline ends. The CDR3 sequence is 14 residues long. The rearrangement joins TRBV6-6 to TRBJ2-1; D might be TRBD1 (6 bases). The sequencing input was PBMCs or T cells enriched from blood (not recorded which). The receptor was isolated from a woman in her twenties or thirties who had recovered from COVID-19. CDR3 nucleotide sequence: TGTGCCAGCAGGAACTGGAAGGGGGTCAATGAGCAGTTCTTC. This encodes CASRNWKGVNEQFF.